This is a list of T cell receptor beta chains from one sample in a study of patients and donors after allogeneic stem cell transplantation. MiXCR, run by TCRdb on the RT-PCR reads, gives a single entry per CDR3 protein. The sample holds hundreds of thousands of distinct CDR3 sequences; roughly 16% are singletons and the top ten take less than 8%. Material for sequencing was blood, either unsorted or a sorted T cell fraction (not recorded which). These receptors all come from a human donor who was either an allogeneic HSCT recipient or a stem cell or donor lymphocyte infusion donor (not recorded which). It is not recorded whose cells these are; they may come from a transplant donor. Each CDR3 is given with its conserved first and last residue. The order of the fields is V gene, CDR3 length, J gene, D gene, clone size, CDR3 DNA, CDR3 protein. A D gene is named only where the DNA matches it firmly. Clone size is stated in some rows and not others, as once, few, many or a class when expanded.

v_call: TRBV18
cdr3_length: 14
j_call: TRBJ2-1
d_call: NA
clone_size: few
cdr3_nt: TGTGCCAGCACTGGACAGGGACTATACCATGAGCAGTTCTTC
cdr3_aa: CASTGQGLYHEQFF

v_call: TRBV12-5
cdr3_length: 13
j_call: TRBJ2-3
d_call: NA
clone_size: few
cdr3_nt: TGTGCTAGTGGTCCGCGCGGCACAGATACGCAGTATTTT
cdr3_aa: CASGPRGTDTQYF

v_call: TRBV6-1
cdr3_length: 14
j_call: TRBJ1-5
d_call: TRBD1
clone_size: NA
cdr3_nt: TGTGCCAGCAGCACTACAGGGGAGGGACAGCCCCAGCATTTT
cdr3_aa: CASSTTGEGQPQHF

v_call: TRBV5-6
cdr3_length: 15
j_call: TRBJ2-5
d_call: TRBD2
clone_size: few
cdr3_nt: TGTGCCAGCAGCTTACCTAGCGGACCTCAAGAGACCCAGTACTTC
cdr3_aa: CASSLPSGPQETQYF

v_call: TRBV29-1
cdr3_length: 16
j_call: TRBJ2-7
d_call: NA
clone_size: NA
cdr3_nt: TGCAGCGTTGAAGAACCGGCAGGGGGGAACTCCTACGAGCAGTACTTC
cdr3_aa: CSVEEPAGGNSYEQYF

v_call: TRBV27
cdr3_length: 14
j_call: TRBJ2-7
d_call: NA
clone_size: NA
cdr3_nt: TGTGCCAGCAGAGGGGGGAAGGGCGTCGGCGAGCAGTACTTC
cdr3_aa: CASRGGKGVGEQYF

v_call: TRBV15
cdr3_length: 14
j_call: TRBJ1-2
d_call: NA
clone_size: few
cdr3_nt: TGTGCCACCAGCGAGGGGGGTCGCAACTATGGCTACACCTTC
cdr3_aa: CATSEGGRNYGYTF

v_call: TRBV2
cdr3_length: 16
j_call: TRBJ2-6
d_call: NA
clone_size: NA
cdr3_nt: TGTGCCGTACACAGGGAAGAGGGGTCTGGGGCCAACGTCCTGACTTTC
cdr3_aa: CAVHREEGSGANVLTF

v_call: TRBV5-1
cdr3_length: 15
j_call: TRBJ2-5
d_call: TRBD1
clone_size: NA
cdr3_nt: TGCGCCAGCAGCTTAGGGACAGGGGTGAGGGAGACCCAGTACTTC
cdr3_aa: CASSLGTGVRETQYF

v_call: TRBV6-5
cdr3_length: 18
j_call: TRBJ1-3
d_call: NA
clone_size: few
cdr3_nt: TGTGCCAGCAGTTACAAGGTTGGCCCGGTGGGCTCTGGAAACACCATATATTTT
cdr3_aa: CASSYKVGPVGSGNTIYF

v_call: TRBV19
cdr3_length: 15
j_call: TRBJ2-5
d_call: TRBD1
clone_size: few
cdr3_nt: TGTGCCAGTAGGCAGGGACAGGGGTACCAAGAGACCCAGTACTTC
cdr3_aa: CASRQGQGYQETQYF

v_call: TRBV7-7
cdr3_length: 14
j_call: TRBJ2-3
d_call: TRBD2
clone_size: few
cdr3_nt: TGTGCTAGCAGCCCGGGGGGAACGGAGGATACGCAGTATTTT
cdr3_aa: CASSPGGTEDTQYF

v_call: TRBV12-3/TRBV12-4
cdr3_length: 13
j_call: TRBJ1-1
d_call: NA
clone_size: NA
cdr3_nt: TGTGCCAGCACCCCGGGGGTAGTGACTGAAGCTTTCTTT
cdr3_aa: CASTPGVVTEAFF

v_call: TRBV6-5
cdr3_length: 14
j_call: TRBJ2-1
d_call: NA
clone_size: NA
cdr3_nt: TGTGCCAGCAGTTACTCGAGTAGGGGCAATGAGCAGTTCTTC
cdr3_aa: CASSYSSRGNEQFF

v_call: TRBV11-2
cdr3_length: 16
j_call: TRBJ1-1
d_call: TRBD1
clone_size: few
cdr3_nt: TGTGCCAGCAGCCCGGGACAGGGGGCGGGGAACACTGAAGCTTTCTTT
cdr3_aa: CASSPGQGAGNTEAFF

v_call: TRBV2
cdr3_length: 11
j_call: TRBJ1-1
d_call: NA
clone_size: few
cdr3_nt: TGTGCCAGCTATGAGGTGACTGAAGCTTTCTTT
cdr3_aa: CASYEVTEAFF

v_call: TRBV7-2
cdr3_length: 16
j_call: TRBJ2-4
d_call: TRBD1
clone_size: few
cdr3_nt: TGTGCCAGCACTTTCGGGACAGGGGGCACCAAAAACATTCAGTACTTC
cdr3_aa: CASTFGTGGTKNIQYF

v_call: TRBV12-3/TRBV12-4
cdr3_length: 13
j_call: TRBJ2-1
d_call: TRBD1
clone_size: many
cdr3_nt: TGTGCCAGCAGTCCGGGACAGAAGAATGAGCAGTTCTTC
cdr3_aa: CASSPGQKNEQFF

v_call: TRBV7-2
cdr3_length: 13
j_call: TRBJ1-2
d_call: NA
clone_size: few
cdr3_nt: TGTGCCAGCAGCCCCGGGTTTACCTATGGCTACACCTTC
cdr3_aa: CASSPGFTYGYTF

v_call: TRBV25-1
cdr3_length: 12
j_call: TRBJ1-2
d_call: NA
clone_size: many
cdr3_nt: TGTGCCAGCAGTGAATGGACCTATGGCTACACCTTC
cdr3_aa: CASSEWTYGYTF

v_call: TRBV7-2
cdr3_length: 15
j_call: TRBJ2-1
d_call: TRBD2
clone_size: many
cdr3_nt: TGTGCCAGCAGCTTTCGCGGGGCGGGAGTAAATGAGCAGTTCTTC
cdr3_aa: CASSFRGAGVNEQFF

v_call: TRBV6-5
cdr3_length: 14
j_call: TRBJ2-5
d_call: TRBD1
clone_size: NA
cdr3_nt: TGTGCCAGCAGTTACAGGGGGCTAGAAGAGACCCAGTACTTC
cdr3_aa: CASSYRGLEETQYF

v_call: TRBV25-1
cdr3_length: 12
j_call: TRBJ1-1
d_call: NA
clone_size: few
cdr3_nt: TGTGCCAGCACCTGGGGTACGACTGAAGCTTTCTTT
cdr3_aa: CASTWGTTEAFF

v_call: TRBV12-3/TRBV12-4
cdr3_length: 15
j_call: TRBJ2-3
d_call: TRBD2
clone_size: many
cdr3_nt: TGTGCCAGCAGTTTACTAGCGGGAGGTTCAGATACGCAGTATTTT
cdr3_aa: CASSLLAGGSDTQYF

v_call: TRBV5-1
cdr3_length: 13
j_call: TRBJ2-5
d_call: TRBD1
clone_size: few
cdr3_nt: TGCGCCAGCAGCGGGGACAGTCAAGAGACCCAGTACTTC
cdr3_aa: CASSGDSQETQYF

v_call: TRBV7-2
cdr3_length: 15
j_call: TRBJ1-5
d_call: NA
clone_size: many
cdr3_nt: TGTGCCAGCAGCTTAGTTCGGGGGGGAAATCAGCCCCAGCATTTT
cdr3_aa: CASSLVRGGNQPQHF

v_call: TRBV12-3/TRBV12-4
cdr3_length: 14
j_call: TRBJ2-5
d_call: NA
clone_size: few
cdr3_nt: TGTGCCAGCAGTTTAGGGGGGATTGCGGAGACCCAGTACTTC
cdr3_aa: CASSLGGIAETQYF

v_call: TRBV4-1
cdr3_length: 12
j_call: TRBJ2-1
d_call: NA
clone_size: NA
cdr3_nt: TGCGCCAGCAGCCAAGCCGGGGGCGAGGAGTTCTTC
cdr3_aa: CASSQAGGEEFF

v_call: TRBV5-1
cdr3_length: 14
j_call: TRBJ1-4
d_call: NA
clone_size: NA
cdr3_nt: TGCGCCAGCAGCTTCGGAGGAGCTAATGAAAAACTGTTTTTT
cdr3_aa: CASSFGGANEKLFF

v_call: TRBV5-1
cdr3_length: 16
j_call: TRBJ2-2
d_call: TRBD2
clone_size: many
cdr3_nt: TGCGCCAGCAGCCGACTAGCGGGAGTCGAGAACGGGGAGCTGTTTTTT
cdr3_aa: CASSRLAGVENGELFF

v_call: TRBV10-3
cdr3_length: 15
j_call: TRBJ2-5
d_call: TRBD1
clone_size: many
cdr3_nt: TGTGCCATCAGTGAGTCCGGGACAGTTGGGGAGACCCAGTACTTC
cdr3_aa: CAISESGTVGETQYF

v_call: TRBV10-3
cdr3_length: 17
j_call: TRBJ1-5
d_call: NA
clone_size: NA
cdr3_nt: TGTGCCATCAGCACGGCCCGGGGCCCAGGGGGCAATCAGCCCCAGCATTTT
cdr3_aa: CAISTARGPGGNQPQHF

v_call: TRBV11-3
cdr3_length: 14
j_call: TRBJ2-1
d_call: TRBD2
clone_size: NA
cdr3_nt: TGTGCCAGCAGCTTTGCGGGAGACGGAAATGAGCAGTTCTTC
cdr3_aa: CASSFAGDGNEQFF

v_call: TRBV20-1
cdr3_length: 16
j_call: TRBJ2-7
d_call: TRBD2
clone_size: NA
cdr3_nt: TGCAGTGCTACCGGAGGGACTAGCGGGAGCTCCTACGAGCAGTACTTC
cdr3_aa: CSATGGTSGSSYEQYF

v_call: TRBV12-3/TRBV12-4
cdr3_length: 15
j_call: TRBJ1-2
d_call: TRBD1
clone_size: few
cdr3_nt: TGTGCCAGCAGTCTTACAGGGGGCTCTAACTATGGCTACACCTTC
cdr3_aa: CASSLTGGSNYGYTF

v_call: TRBV9
cdr3_length: 15
j_call: TRBJ2-1
d_call: NA
clone_size: NA
cdr3_nt: TGTGCCAGCAGCGTATCGGACGCTACCTACAATGAGCAGTTCTTC
cdr3_aa: CASSVSDATYNEQFF

v_call: TRBV7-7
cdr3_length: 14
j_call: TRBJ2-1
d_call: NA
clone_size: NA
cdr3_nt: TGTGCTAGCAGCTTCCGGCGGAGTTCCAATGAGCAGTTCTTC
cdr3_aa: CASSFRRSSNEQFF

v_call: TRBV12-3/TRBV12-4
cdr3_length: 14
j_call: TRBJ2-7
d_call: NA
clone_size: few
cdr3_nt: TGTGCCAGCAGTCAGAGACAGGGACTCTACGAGCAGTACTTC
cdr3_aa: CASSQRQGLYEQYF

v_call: TRBV3-1
cdr3_length: 17
j_call: TRBJ2-3
d_call: TRBD2
clone_size: few
cdr3_nt: TGTGCCAGCAGCCAAGATCTAGGCGGGGGGGGCAGGTATAGGCAGTATTTT
cdr3_aa: CASSQDLGGGGRYRQYF

v_call: TRBV15
cdr3_length: 16
j_call: TRBJ1-5
d_call: NA
clone_size: NA
cdr3_nt: TGTGCCACCAGCAGAGGAGACACAGCTCGGGTTCAGCCCCAGCATTTT
cdr3_aa: CATSRGDTARVQPQHF

v_call: TRBV19
cdr3_length: 15
j_call: TRBJ2-2
d_call: NA
clone_size: NA
cdr3_nt: TGTGCCAGTAGTCCTGTCACAGGGCACACCGGGGAGCTGTTTTTT
cdr3_aa: CASSPVTGHTGELFF

v_call: TRBV20-1
cdr3_length: 15
j_call: TRBJ1-1
d_call: NA
clone_size: NA
cdr3_nt: TGCAGTGCTAGAGAGGGTGGCGTCCTGAACACTGAAGCTTTCTTT
cdr3_aa: CSAREGGVLNTEAFF